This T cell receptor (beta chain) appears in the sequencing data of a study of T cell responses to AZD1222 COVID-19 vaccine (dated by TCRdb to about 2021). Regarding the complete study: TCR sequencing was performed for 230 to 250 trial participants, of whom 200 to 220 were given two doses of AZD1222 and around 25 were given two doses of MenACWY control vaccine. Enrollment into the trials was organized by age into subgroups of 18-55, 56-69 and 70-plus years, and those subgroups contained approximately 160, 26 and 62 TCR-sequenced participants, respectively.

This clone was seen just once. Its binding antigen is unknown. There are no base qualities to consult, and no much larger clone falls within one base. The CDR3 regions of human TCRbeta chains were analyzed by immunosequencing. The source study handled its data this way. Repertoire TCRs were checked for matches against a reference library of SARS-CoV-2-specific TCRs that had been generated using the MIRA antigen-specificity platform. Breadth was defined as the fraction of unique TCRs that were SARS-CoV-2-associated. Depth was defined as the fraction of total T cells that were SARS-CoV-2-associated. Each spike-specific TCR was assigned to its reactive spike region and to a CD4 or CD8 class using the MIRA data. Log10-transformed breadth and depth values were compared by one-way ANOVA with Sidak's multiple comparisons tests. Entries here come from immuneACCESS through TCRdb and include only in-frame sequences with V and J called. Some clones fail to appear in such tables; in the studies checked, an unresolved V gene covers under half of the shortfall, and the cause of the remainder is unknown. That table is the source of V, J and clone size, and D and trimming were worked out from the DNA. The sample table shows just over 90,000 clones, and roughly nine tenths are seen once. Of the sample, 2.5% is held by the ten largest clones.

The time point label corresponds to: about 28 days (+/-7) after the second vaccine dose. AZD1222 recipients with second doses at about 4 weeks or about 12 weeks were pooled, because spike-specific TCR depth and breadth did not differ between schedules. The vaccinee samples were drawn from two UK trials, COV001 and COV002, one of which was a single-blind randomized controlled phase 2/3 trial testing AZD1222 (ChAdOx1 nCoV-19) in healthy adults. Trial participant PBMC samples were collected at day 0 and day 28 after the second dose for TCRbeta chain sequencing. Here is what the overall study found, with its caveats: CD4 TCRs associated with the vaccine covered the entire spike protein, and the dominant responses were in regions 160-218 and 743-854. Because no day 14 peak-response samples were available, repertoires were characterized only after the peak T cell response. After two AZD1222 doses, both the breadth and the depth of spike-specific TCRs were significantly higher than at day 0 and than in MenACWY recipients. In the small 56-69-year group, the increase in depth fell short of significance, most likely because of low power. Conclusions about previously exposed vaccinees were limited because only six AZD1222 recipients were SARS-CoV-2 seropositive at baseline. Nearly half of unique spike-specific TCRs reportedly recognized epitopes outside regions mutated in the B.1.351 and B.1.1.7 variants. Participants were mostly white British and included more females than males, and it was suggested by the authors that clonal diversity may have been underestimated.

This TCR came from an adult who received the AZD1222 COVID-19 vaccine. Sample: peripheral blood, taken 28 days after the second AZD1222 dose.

The DNA sequence reads TGTGCCAGTAGGAAGCTCCGGGACCCCCGTGAGGCTTTCTTT. Protein translation: CASRKLRDPREAFF. Recombination linked TRBV19 to TRBJ1-1; TRBD1 could be the D gene, as 5 bases match. The germline V gene (reference sequence) yields LNHDA for CDR1 and SQIVND for CDR2. The CDR3 goes from the cysteine to the phenylalanine over 14 residues. CDR3 DNA only is kept here, 42 bases in frame from base 1. Relative to germline, V is 6 bases shorter and J is 11 bases shorter, with 22 bases between their ends.